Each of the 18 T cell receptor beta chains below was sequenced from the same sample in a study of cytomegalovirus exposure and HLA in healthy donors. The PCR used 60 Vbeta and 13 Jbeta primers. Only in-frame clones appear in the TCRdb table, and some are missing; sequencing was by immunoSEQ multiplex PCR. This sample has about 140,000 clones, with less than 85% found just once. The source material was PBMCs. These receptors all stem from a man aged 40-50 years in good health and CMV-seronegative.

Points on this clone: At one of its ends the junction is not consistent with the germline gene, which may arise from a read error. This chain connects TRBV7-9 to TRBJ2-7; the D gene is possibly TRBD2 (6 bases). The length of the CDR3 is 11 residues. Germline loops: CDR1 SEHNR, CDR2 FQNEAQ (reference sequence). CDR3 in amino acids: CSSTGGREQYF. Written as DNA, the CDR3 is TGTTCCAGCACCGGAGGGCGGGAGCAGTACTTC. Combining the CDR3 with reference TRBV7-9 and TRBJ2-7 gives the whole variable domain DTGVSQNPRHKITKRGQNVTFRCDPISEHNRLYWYRQTLGQGPEFLTYFQNEAQLEKSRLLSDRFSAERPKGSFSTLEIQRTEQGDSAMYLCSSTGGREQYFGPGTRLTVT.

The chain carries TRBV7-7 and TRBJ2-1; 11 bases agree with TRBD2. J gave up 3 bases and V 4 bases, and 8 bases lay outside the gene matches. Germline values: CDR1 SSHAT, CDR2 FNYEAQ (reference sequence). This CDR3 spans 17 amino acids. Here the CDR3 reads CASSSGTSGLSYNEQFF. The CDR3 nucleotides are TGTGCCAGCAGCTCGGGGACTAGCGGTTTAAGCTACAATGAGCAGTTCTTC.

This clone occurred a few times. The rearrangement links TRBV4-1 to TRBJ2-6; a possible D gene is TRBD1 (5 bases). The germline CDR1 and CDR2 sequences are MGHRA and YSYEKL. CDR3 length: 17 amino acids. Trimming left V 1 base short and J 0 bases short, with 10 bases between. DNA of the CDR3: TGCGCCAGCAGCCAAGTCCCCCAGGGCTCTGGGGCCAACGTCCTGACTTTC. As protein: CASSQVPQGSGANVLTF.

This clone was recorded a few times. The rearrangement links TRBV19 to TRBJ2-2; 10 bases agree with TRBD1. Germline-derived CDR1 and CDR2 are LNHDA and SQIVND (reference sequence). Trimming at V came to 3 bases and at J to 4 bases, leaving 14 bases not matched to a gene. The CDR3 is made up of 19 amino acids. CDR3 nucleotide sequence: TGTGCCAGTAGTATGGGGGCGCGGGACAGGGGCTGGCCCACCGGGGAGCTGTTTTTT. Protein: CASSMGARDRGWPTGELFF.

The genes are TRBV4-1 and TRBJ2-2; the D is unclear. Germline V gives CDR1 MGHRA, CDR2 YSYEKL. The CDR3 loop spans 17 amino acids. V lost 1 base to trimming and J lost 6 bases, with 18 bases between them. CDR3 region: CASSQVSGGESSGELFF. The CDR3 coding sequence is TGCGCCAGCAGCCAAGTTTCTGGCGGCGAAAGTTCCGGGGAGCTGTTTTTT.

The CDR3: CASSLVPRSSYEQYF. In DNA, the CDR3 is TGCGCCAGCAGCTTGGTCCCTAGGAGCTCCTACGAGCAGTACTTC. The rearrangement joins TRBV5-1 to TRBJ2-7; D is uncertain. The germline CDR1 and CDR2 sequences are SGHRS and YFSETQ. The V end lost 0 bases, the J end lost 0 bases, and 10 bases lay between the germline ends. This CDR3 spans 15 amino acids. The full variable domain, its missing parts supplied by reference TRBV5-1 and TRBJ2-7, is KAGVTQTPRYLIKTRGQQVTLSCSPISGHRSVSWYQQTPGQGLQFLFEYFSETQRNKGNFPGRFSGRQFSNSRSEMNVSTLELGDSALYLCASSLVPRSSYEQYFGPGTRLTVT.

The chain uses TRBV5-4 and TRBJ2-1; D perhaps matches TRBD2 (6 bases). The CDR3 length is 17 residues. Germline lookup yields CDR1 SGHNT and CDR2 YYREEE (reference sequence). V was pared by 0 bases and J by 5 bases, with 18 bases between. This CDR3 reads CASSLDLGGIRDNEQFF. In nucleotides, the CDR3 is TGTGCCAGCAGCTTGGATTTAGGCGGGATTAGAGACAATGAGCAGTTCTTC.

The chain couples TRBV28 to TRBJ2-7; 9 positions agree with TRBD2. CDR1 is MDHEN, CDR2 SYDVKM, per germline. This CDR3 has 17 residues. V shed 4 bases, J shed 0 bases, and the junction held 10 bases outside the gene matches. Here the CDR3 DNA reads TGTGCCAGCAGTTCCTCGGGACTAGCTTTAGTCTCCTACGAGCAGTACTTC. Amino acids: CASSSSGLALVSYEQYF.

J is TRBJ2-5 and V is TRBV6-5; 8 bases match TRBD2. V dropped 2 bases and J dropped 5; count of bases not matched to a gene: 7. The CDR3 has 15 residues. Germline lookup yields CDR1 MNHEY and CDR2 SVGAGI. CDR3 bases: TGTGCCAGCAGTTACCGGGAGGGCCTTTTCGAGACCCAGTACTTC. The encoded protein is CASSYREGLFETQYF.

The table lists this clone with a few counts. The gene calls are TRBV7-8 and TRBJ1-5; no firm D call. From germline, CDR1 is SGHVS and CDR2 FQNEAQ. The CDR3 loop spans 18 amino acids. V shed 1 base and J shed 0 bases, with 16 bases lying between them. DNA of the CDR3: TGTGCCAGCAGCTTAGTAGAGGCAGCCGATTATAGCAATCAGCCCCAGCATTTT. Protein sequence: CASSLVEAADYSNQPQHF.

The chain's CDR3 is CAIRPGTGGLANYGYTF. The DNA of the CDR3 is TGTGCCATAAGGCCCGGGACAGGGGGTCTTGCTAACTATGGCTACACCTTC. The rearrangement links TRBV10-3 to TRBJ1-2, with TRBD1 matching 11 bases. Germline assignment: CDR1 ENHRY and CDR2 SYGVKD. The CDR3 runs 17 residues. Trimming took 9 bases from V and 0 from J; bases not matched to a gene: 12.

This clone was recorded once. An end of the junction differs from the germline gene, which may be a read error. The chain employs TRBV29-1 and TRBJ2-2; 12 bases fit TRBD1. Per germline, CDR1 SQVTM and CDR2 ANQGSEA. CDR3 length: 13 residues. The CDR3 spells CSVGQGAGGGLFF. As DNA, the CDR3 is TGCAGCGTGGGACAGGGGGCAGGGGGGGGGCTGTTTTTT.

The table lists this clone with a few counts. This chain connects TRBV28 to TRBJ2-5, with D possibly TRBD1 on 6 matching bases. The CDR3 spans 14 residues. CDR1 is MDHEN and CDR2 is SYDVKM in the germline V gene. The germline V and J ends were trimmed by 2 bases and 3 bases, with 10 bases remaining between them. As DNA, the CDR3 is TGTGCCAGCAGTTTAGGGGCAGGGGAAGAGACCCAGTACTTC. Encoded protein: CASSLGAGEETQYF.

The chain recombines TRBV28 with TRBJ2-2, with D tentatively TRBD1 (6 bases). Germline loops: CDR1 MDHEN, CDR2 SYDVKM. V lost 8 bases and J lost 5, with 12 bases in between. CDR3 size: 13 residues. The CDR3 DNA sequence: TGTGCCAGCCTTGGACAGTATACCGGGGAGCTGTTTTTT. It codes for CASLGQYTGELFF.

The CDR3 here is CASSEGLADYNEQFF. CDR3 coding DNA: TGTGCCAGCAGCGAGGGACTAGCGGATTACAATGAGCAGTTCTTC. V gene TRBV11-2 combines with J gene TRBJ2-1; 11 nucleotides align to TRBD2. Germline values: CDR1 SGHAT, CDR2 FQNNGV. This CDR3 is built from 15 residues. V dropped 5 bases and J dropped 4; count of bases not matched to a gene: 4.

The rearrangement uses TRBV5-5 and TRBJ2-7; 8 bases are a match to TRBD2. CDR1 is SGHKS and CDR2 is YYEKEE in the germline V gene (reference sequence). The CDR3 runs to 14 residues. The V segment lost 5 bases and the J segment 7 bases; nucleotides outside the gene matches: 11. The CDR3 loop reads CASSMTSANLEQYF. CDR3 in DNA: TGTGCCAGCAGTATGACTAGCGCCAACCTGGAGCAGTACTTC. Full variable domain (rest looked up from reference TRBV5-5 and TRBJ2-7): DAGVTQSPTHLIKTRGQQVTLRCSPISGHKSVSWYQQVLGQGPQFIFQYYEKEERGRGNFPDRFSARQFPNYSSELNVNALLLGDSALYLCASSMTSANLEQYFGPGTRLTVT.

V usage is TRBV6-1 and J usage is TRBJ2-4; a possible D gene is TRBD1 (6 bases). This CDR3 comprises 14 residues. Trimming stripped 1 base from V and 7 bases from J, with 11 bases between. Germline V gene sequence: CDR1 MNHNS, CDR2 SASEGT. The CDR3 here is CASSEDGGRNIQYF. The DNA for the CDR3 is TGTGCCAGCAGTGAAGATGGGGGCAGGAACATTCAGTACTTC.

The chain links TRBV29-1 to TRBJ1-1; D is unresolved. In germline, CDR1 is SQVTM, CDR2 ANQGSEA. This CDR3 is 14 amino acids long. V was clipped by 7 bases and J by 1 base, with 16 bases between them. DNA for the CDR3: TGCAGCGCCTCGGGAAACAGTCGGAACACTGAAGCTTTCTTT. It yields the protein CSASGNSRNTEAFF.